One sample yielded the 27 T cell receptor beta chains listed below, sequenced in a study of response to subunit inactivated influenza vaccine. In TCRdb, the RT-PCR reads were re-called with MiXCR into one record per CDR3 protein. The data contain 610,000 or so distinct CDR3 sequences, 14% of them singletons. The sequencing here drew on PBMCs from blood, taken 11 to 12 days after vaccination. Receptors were obtained from a man between 50 and 59 years old who received an inactivated influenza vaccine.

The chain recombines TRBV5-1 with TRBJ2-5, with D maybe TRBD2 (6 bases). This CDR3 contains 15 residues. Germline CDR1 is SGHRS and CDR2 is YFSETQ. Trimming removed 4 bases at V and 5 bases at J, with 18 bases between. This CDR3 is CASSSGPSDLETQYF. The CDR3 DNA sequence: TGCGCCAGCAGCAGTGGGCCTAGCGACTTGGAGACCCAGTACTTC.

This clonotype was picked up a small number of times. In DNA form, the CDR3 reads TGTGCCAGCCAGGGAGCTGCAGATACGCAGTATTTT. Its translation: CASQGAADTQYF. The J gene is TRBJ2-3, the V gene TRBV2; perhaps D is TRBD1 or TRBD2 (5 bases each). This CDR3 has 12 residues. The V end lost 8 bases, the J end lost 4 bases, and 10 bases lay between the germline ends. Germline V gene lookup returns CDR1 SNHLY and CDR2 FYNNEI.

The sample holds a few counts of this clonotype. V gene TRBV5-1 combines with J gene TRBJ2-2; weak D call: TRBD1 (9 bases). Germline V gene lookup returns CDR1 SGHRS and CDR2 YFSETQ. This CDR3 has 16 residues. Trimming took 2 bases from V and 5 from J, leaving 16 bases between them. The CDR3: CASSFSGTGRTGELFF. CDR3 bases: TGCGCCAGCAGCTTTAGCGGGACAGGGAGAACCGGGGAGCTGTTTTTT.

This chain connects TRBV2 to TRBJ2-2; D possibly uses TRBD1 or TRBD2 (5 bases each). Germline CDR1 is SNHLY and CDR2 is FYNNEI. This CDR3 region has 11 residues. The CDR3 reads CVAGRAGELFF. CDR3 coding DNA: TGTGTGGCAGGGCGGGCCGGGGAGCTGTTTTTT.

This clonotype turned up a few times. The CDR3 is CASSQGWEKLFF. The CDR3 DNA reads TGTGCCAGCAGCCAAGGTTGGGAAAAACTGTTTTTT. This rearrangement joins TRBV3-1 to TRBJ1-4, with D unclear. CDR1 LGHDT and CDR2 YNNKEL come from the germline V gene (reference sequence). The length of the CDR3 is 12 residues. V was cut by 1 base and J by 8 bases, with 5 bases left in between.

The chain couples TRBV30 to TRBJ1-5; D not resolved. The ends were cut back, 2 bases at V and 0 bases at J, with 8 bases in the middle. Germline values: CDR1 GTSNPN, CDR2 SVGIG (reference sequence). This CDR3 spans 14 amino acids. The CDR3 nucleotides are TGTGCCTGGAGTAGTGAATATAGCAATCAGCCCCAGCATTTT. Translated: CAWSSEYSNQPQHF.

This clonotype showed up many times. This chain uses TRBV28 with TRBJ2-1; D is unclear. Trimming took 2 bases from V and 6 from J, leaving 14 bases between them. CDR1 and CDR2 from the germline V gene are MDHEN and SYDVKM. The CDR3 totals 15 residues. The CDR3 nucleotides read TGTGCCAGCAGTTTAAGCGCCCGATCAGCCAATGAGCAGTTCTTC. Translating gives CASSLSARSANEQFF.

This chain joins TRBV4-1 and TRBJ1-5; no clear D gene. Looked up from germline, CDR1 is MGHRA and CDR2 is YSYEKL. The ends were cut back, 1 base at V and 0 bases at J, with 13 bases in the middle. CDR3 size: 17 residues. This chain's CDR3 is CASSQVPVRYSNQPQHF. In DNA, the CDR3 is TGCGCCAGCAGCCAAGTCCCGGTAAGGTATAGCAATCAGCCCCAGCATTTT.

V usage is TRBV12-3 or TRBV12-4 and J usage is TRBJ2-1; D call uncertain. This CDR3 comprises 14 residues. Trimming took off 3 bases at V and 0 bases at J, with 6 bases between the two ends. CDR3 protein: CASSFMSSYNEQFF. CDR3 in DNA: TGTGCCAGCAGTTTTATGTCCTCCTACAATGAGCAGTTCTTC.

This clonotype was counted only a few times. The chain links TRBV5-1 to TRBJ2-3; 7 bases match TRBD1. Germline CDR1 is SGHRS and CDR2 is YFSETQ. The V gene end was trimmed by 4 bases and the J gene end by 4 bases; junction bases not matched to a gene: 6. This CDR3 is built from 14 residues. This CDR3 is CASSQQGNADTQYF. DNA for the CDR3: TGCGCCAGCAGCCAACAGGGGAACGCAGATACGCAGTATTTT.

This clonotype was detected only a few times. The chain combines TRBV4-1 with TRBJ2-1, with 9 bases aligning to TRBD1. J gave up 15 bases and V 0 bases, and 12 bases lay outside the gene matches. CDR3 size: 15 residues. Germline lookup yields CDR1 MGHRA and CDR2 YSYEKL. The CDR3 loop is CASSQDPNRGLVLFF. CDR3 nucleotides: TGCGCCAGCAGCCAAGATCCCAACAGGGGGCTGGTGCTGTTCTTC.

This chain uses TRBV7-2 with TRBJ1-4, with D perhaps matching TRBD1 (5 bases). Germline CDR1 SGHTA, CDR2 FQGNSA. The CDR3 length is 15 residues. With 6 bases removed from V and 5 bases from J, the gap between germline ends came to 16 bases. The chain's CDR3 is CASRAPGGVNEKLFF. The CDR3, as DNA: TGTGCCAGCAGGGCCCCGGGGGGGGTAAATGAAAAACTGTTTTTT.

This rearrangement joins TRBV7-9 to TRBJ2-3; 7 bases fit TRBD1. The V segment lost 4 bases and the J segment 3 bases; nucleotides outside the gene matches: 7. This CDR3 contains 15 residues. CDR1 is SEHNR, CDR2 FQNEAQ, per germline (reference sequence). The CDR3 sequence: CASSSTGLGTDTQYF. As DNA, the CDR3 is TGTGCCAGCAGCTCGACAGGGTTGGGGACAGATACGCAGTATTTT. Combining the CDR3 with reference TRBV7-9 and TRBJ2-3 gives the whole variable domain DTGVSQNPRHKITKRGQNVTFRCDPISEHNRLYWYRQTLGQGPEFLTYFQNEAQLEKSRLLSDRFSAERPKGSFSTLEIQRTEQGDSAMYLCASSSTGLGTDTQYFGPGTRLTVL.

This clonotype has more than one count but fewer than ten. V usage is TRBV20-1 and J usage is TRBJ2-7; 7 bases align to TRBD2. Losses at the gene ends were 5 bases for V and 3 bases for J; bases not matched to a gene: 4. The CDR3 loop spans 12 amino acids. The germline gives CDR1 DFQATT, CDR2 SNEGSKA (reference sequence). CDR3 sequence reads: CSAGDYVYEQYF. The CDR3 region has the DNA TGCAGTGCTGGGGACTATGTCTACGAGCAGTACTTC.

This rearrangement joins TRBV28 to TRBJ1-4, with 7 bases aligning to TRBD1. After removal of 3 bases from V and 7 bases from J, the junction contained 5 bases not matched to a gene. The CDR3 consists of 14 residues. Germline CDR1 is MDHEN and CDR2 is SYDVKM. The CDR3 region is CASSLGTDREKLFF. CDR3 bases: TGTGCCAGCAGTTTGGGGACAGATCGTGAAAAACTGTTTTTT.

The rearrangement uses TRBV7-2 and TRBJ2-1; D is unclear. The germline CDR1 and CDR2 sequences are SGHTA and FQGNSA. V lost 0 bases, J lost 8 bases, and 8 bases lay in between. This CDR3 comprises 13 residues. The CDR3 loop is CASSLALTYEQFF. CDR3 nucleotide sequence: TGTGCCAGCAGCTTAGCGTTGACGTATGAGCAGTTCTTC.

V gene TRBV29-1 combines with J gene TRBJ1-1; D remains ambiguous. This CDR3 region has 13 residues. Germline V gives CDR1 SQVTM, CDR2 ANQGSEA. Trimming removed 0 bases from V and 2 bases from J, with 7 bases in between. Here the CDR3 reads CSVEDSLNTEAFF. The CDR3 DNA is TGCAGCGTTGAAGATAGCCTTAACACTGAAGCTTTCTTT.

There are a few counts of this clonotype. At one of its ends the junction is not consistent with the germline gene, which may arise from a read error. The J gene is TRBJ1-1, the V gene TRBV15; no clear D gene. The germline V gene has CDR1 LNHNV and CDR2 YYDKDF (reference sequence). This CDR3 has 13 residues. For the CDR3, the DNA is TGTGCCACCAGCAGAGGTTCGAACACTGAAGTTTTCTTT. This codes for CATSRGSNTEVFF. The complete variable domain, with remaining parts taken from reference TRBV15 and TRBJ1-1, reads DAMVIQNPRYQVTQFGKPVTLSCSQTLNHNVMYWYQQKSSQAPKLLFHYYDKDFNNEADTPDNFQSRRPNTSFCFLDIRSPGLGDTAMYLCATSRGSNTEVFFGQGTRLTVV.

This chain joins TRBV7-2 and TRBJ2-7, with 13 bases identical to TRBD2. Germline V CDR1 and CDR2: SGHTA, FQGNSA. There are 14 residues in the CDR3. V lost 4 bases and J lost 6; bases outside the gene matches: 3. CDR3 in DNA: TGTGCCAGCAGCTCGGGACTAGCGGGACGCGAGCAGTACTTC. Translating gives CASSSGLAGREQYF.

This clonotype was picked up many times. The rearrangement uses TRBV28 and TRBJ2-5; 12 positions agree with TRBD2. The J segment lost 2 bases and the V segment lost 2 bases, leaving 12 bases of the junction unmatched. Germline V CDR1 and CDR2: MDHEN, SYDVKM. The CDR3 sequence is 19 residues long. For the CDR3, the DNA is TGTGCCAGCAGTTTAGGAGCGACTAGCGGGAGAGGGGGACAAGAGACCCAGTACTTC. It translates to CASSLGATSGRGGQETQYF.

V and J are TRBV7-2 and TRBJ2-1; 11 nucleotides match TRBD2. Germline V gene lookup returns CDR1 SGHTA and CDR2 FQGNSA. The CDR3 spans 20 residues. Losses at the gene ends were 1 base for V and 0 bases for J; bases not matched to a gene: 11. Here the CDR3 reads CASSLVPSGRKESSYNEQFF. The CDR3 region has the DNA TGTGCCAGCAGCTTAGTGCCTAGCGGGAGGAAGGAGAGCTCCTACAATGAGCAGTTCTTC. Full variable domain (rest looked up from reference TRBV7-2 and TRBJ2-1): GAGVSQSPSNKVTEKGKDVELRCDPISGHTALYWYRQSLGQGLEFLIYFQGNSAPDKSGLPSDRFSAERTGGSVSTLTIQRTQQEDSAVYLCASSLVPSGRKESSYNEQFFGPGTRLTVL.

The table lists this clonotype with a few counts. The chain links TRBV4-3 to TRBJ2-1; 8 bases map to TRBD1. In germline, CDR1 is LGHNA, CDR2 YSLEER. This CDR3 region has 16 residues. The V segment lost 2 bases and the J segment 2 bases; nucleotides outside the gene matches: 5. The DNA for the CDR3 is TGCGCCAGCAGCCAATTCAGGACAGGGACCTACAATGAGCAGTTCTTC. It specifies CASSQFRTGTYNEQFF.

This clonotype was observed a few times. The genes are TRBV2 and TRBJ2-7; 8 nucleotides align to TRBD2. Per the germline V gene, CDR1 is SNHLY and CDR2 is FYNNEI. J gave up 7 bases and V 8 bases, and 10 bases lay outside the gene matches. The CDR3 is made up of 13 amino acids. The CDR3 DNA reads TGTGCCAGCCATGGACTAGCTTCGTGGGAGCAGTACTTC. It encodes CASHGLASWEQYF.

In its sample, this clonotype was seen a few times. The chain combines TRBV6-2 or TRBV6-3 with TRBJ2-7, with D maybe TRBD2 (6 bases). The CDR3 spans 15 residues. Trimming pared 2 bases from V and 2 bases from J, leaving 13 bases between. Germline V gene sequence: CDR1 MNHEY, CDR2 SVGEGT. The CDR3 loop is CASSYQRAKTYEQYF. The CDR3 coding sequence is TGTGCCAGCAGTTACCAGCGGGCAAAAACCTACGAGCAGTACTTC.

V gene TRBV7-9 combines with J gene TRBJ1-2, with TRBD1 as a possible D gene (5 bases). CDR1 SEHNR and CDR2 FQNEAQ come from the germline V gene (reference sequence). This CDR3 comprises 14 residues. Trimming shortened V by 7 bases and J by 8 bases, and 20 bases separated the two germline ends. CDR3 sequence (DNA): TGTGCCAGCACCCGCGTCGGGCAGGGCGAAGGCTACACCTTC. It specifies CASTRVGQGEGYTF.

This clonotype was seen a few times. The V and J genes are TRBV4-3 and TRBJ2-1; D perhaps matches TRBD2 (7 bases). CDR3 length: 16 residues. CDR1 and CDR2 from the germline V gene are LGHNA and YSLEER. Between the trimmed V and J ends, which lost 7 bases and 0 bases, there was a span of 16 bases. The CDR3 is CASTPGGGSSYNEQFF. For the CDR3, the DNA is TGCGCCAGCACGCCGGGGGGCGGGAGCTCCTACAATGAGCAGTTCTTC.

This clonotype appeared a few times. This chain connects TRBV5-1 to TRBJ2-7; 14 bases agree with TRBD2. Trimming cost V 4 bases and J 6 bases; bases outside gene matches: 9. Germline values: CDR1 SGHRS, CDR2 YFSETQ. The CDR3 contains 16 residues. CDR3 sequence: CASSRSAGLAGVEQYF. DNA of the CDR3: TGCGCCAGCAGCAGGTCGGCGGGACTAGCGGGAGTCGAGCAGTACTTC.